The entry below describes one T cell receptor beta chain. These data are taken from a study of T cells expressing NK-cell markers. Background on the study: According to the study, TCR beta repertoires originated from sorted CD3+CD56+NKG2C+, CD3+CD56+NKG2C- and CD3+CD56-NKG2C+ T cells. HCMV serostatus: seven of eight sequenced donors positive, one negative.

CDR3 length: 16 amino acids. CDR1 SEHNR and CDR2 FQNEAQ come from the germline V gene (reference sequence). TCRdb re-called the 5' RACE reads; every CDR3 protein appears as one record, without DNA. The sample holds some 460,000 distinct CDR3 sequences. This receptor was obtained from a woman between 45 and 60 years old in good health. Sequencing input: blood T cells: a sorted CD56 or NKG2C T cell subset, CD4+ or CD8+ T cells, or bulk PBMC T cells (not recorded which). The chain recombines TRBV7-9 with TRBJ2-5; the D call from TCRdb, TRBD1, cannot be confirmed without DNA. The CDR3 sequence: CASSPPSGRKQETQYF.